The T cell receptor beta chain described here comes from a study of blood T cell repertoires in COVID-19 (dated by TCRdb to the early 2020s). Study-level background: Samples covering the acute and convalescent phases of COVID-19 were provided by collaborators in the United States, Italy and Spain. The material from the prospective study consisted of cDNA or gDNA derived from T cells, B-cell-depleted T cells, or PBMCs. Deeply sampled blood TCRbeta repertoires from subjects exposed to, actively infected with, or recovered from COVID-19 were included in the dataset. The repertoires were released in a freely available public database intended as a resource for research on the immune response to SARS-CoV-2. The samples were drawn from the first 160 participants of the ongoing ImmuneRACE study and from 950 to 1,500 subjects provided by 6 global collaborators. The sample metadata nearly always contained a de-identified subject ID, COVID-19 status, age in years and sex. Where available, HLA class I and class II types were obtained from metadata supplied by the sample provider rather than from assay-based typing.

TCRbeta CDR3 regions were amplified from genomic DNA by means of the immunoSEQ Assay, a bias-controlled multiplex PCR. The published analysis was carried out like this. Within the assay, amplification of reference gene primers was used to estimate how many nucleated cells each sample contained. Sequence reads were collapsed and filtered to measure the absolute abundance of every unique TCRbeta CDR3 rearrangement. For each sample, productive Simpson clonality was calculated as the square root of Simpson's diversity index across productive rearrangements. Drawn from immuneACCESS, this table holds only the in-frame rearrangements with V and J called that TCRdb kept. Clones are partly lost; checked studies trace under half to an unresolved V gene and leave the rest unexplained. D and trimming were read from the DNA, whereas the V and J calls and clone size are those reported in that table. A total of under 80,000 clones appear in this sample, about 80% of them only once. Roughly 6% of the sample is taken by the ten largest.

The research as a whole found: Clinical and demographic metadata were provided uncurated, with the amount varying by source and participant.

The CDR3 runs 16 residues from the cysteine to the phenylalanine. This entry keeps only the CDR3 DNA: 48 bases, framed from base 1. Trimming removed 3 bases from V and 6 bases from J, leaving 16 bases between the germline ends. The germline V gene gives CDR1 as SGDLS and CDR2 as YYNGEE. As regards this clone: There is no known antigen for this receptor. Base qualities are not recorded, but no much larger clone differs from it by a single base.

Each collaborating institution followed its own protocols to collect whole blood in K2EDTA tubes. For TCRbeta analysis, collaborators shipped samples as frozen whole blood, isolated PBMCs, or DNA extracted from either of those sample types. This clonotype originated in a woman aged 55-69 years with acute or convalescent COVID-19. The rearranged chain carries TRBV9 and TRBJ1-6; the D gene assignment is ambiguous. Source material: peripheral blood. CDR3 loop: CASSGPGGGSNSPLHF. The nucleotides are TGTGCCAGCAGCGGACCAGGTGGAGGGTCTAATTCACCCCTCCACTTT.